This TCR beta chain originates from a study of control samples from healthy donors and cancer patients. Only in-frame clones appear in the TCRdb table, and some are missing; sequencing was by immunoSEQ multiplex PCR. Of around 100,000 clones listed, approximately 90% were seen once; the top ten hold about 18%. Sequencing input: PBMCs. This sequence originates from a man in his fifties or sixties with lung cancer.

The CDR3 sequence: CASSLGRAERETQYF. DNA for the CDR3: TGTGCCAGCAGCTTGGGTCGGGCGGAAAGGGAGACCCAGTACTTC. The chain combines TRBV5-4 with TRBJ2-5; no firm D call. CDR3 size: 15 residues. V was shortened by 0 bases and J by 5 bases, with 14 bases between the two germline ends. CDR1 SGHNT and CDR2 YYREEE come from the germline V gene (reference sequence).